Described below is a single T cell receptor (beta chain) sequence and its context. The antigen is not known. Treatment meaning: around 19 received Ad26.COV2.S at low or high dose, single or two shots; roughly five received placebo; per-sample allocation not given. Samples were taken on day 63 after the first vaccine or placebo injection. This CDR3 spans 14 amino acids. Germline assignment: CDR1 SEHNR and CDR2 FQNEAQ (reference sequence). V was clipped by 1 base and J by 4 bases; unmatched bases: 0. The sample is drawn from a study of Ad26.COV2.S vaccination and SARS-CoV-2 variants. Study-level background: Into the muscle, Ad26.COV2.S was dosed once or twice, 56 days apart. Overall study results and limits: Reported post-vaccination CD8+ and CD4+ T cell responses to spike showed substantial breadth. Total T cell responses were possibly underestimated by TCR breadth and depth analyses. Recipients of vaccine and of placebo showed similar breadth of their non-spike TCR repertoires.

Sequenced by immunoSEQ multiplex PCR; TCRdb stores in-frame clones only, minus some. The sample has some 300,000 clones, about 86% seen once. This TCR was recovered from a person between 18 and 59 years old who received the Ad26.COV2.S COVID-19 vaccine or a placebo. V usage is TRBV7-9 and J usage is TRBJ2-5, with 10 bases lining up with TRBD1. The sample here was peripheral blood, taken in a trial of Ad26.COV2.S vaccine versus placebo. The chain's CDR3 is CASSLGTGGETQYF. In nucleotides, the CDR3 is TGTGCCAGCAGCTTAGGGACAGGGGGAGAGACCCAGTACTTC. The full variable domain, with the rest looked up from reference TRBV7-9 and TRBJ2-5, is DTGVSQNPRHKITKRGQNVTFRCDPISEHNRLYWYRQTLGQGPEFLTYFQNEAQLEKSRLLSDRFSAERPKGSFSTLEIQRTEQGDSAMYLCASSLGTGGETQYFGPGTRLLVL.